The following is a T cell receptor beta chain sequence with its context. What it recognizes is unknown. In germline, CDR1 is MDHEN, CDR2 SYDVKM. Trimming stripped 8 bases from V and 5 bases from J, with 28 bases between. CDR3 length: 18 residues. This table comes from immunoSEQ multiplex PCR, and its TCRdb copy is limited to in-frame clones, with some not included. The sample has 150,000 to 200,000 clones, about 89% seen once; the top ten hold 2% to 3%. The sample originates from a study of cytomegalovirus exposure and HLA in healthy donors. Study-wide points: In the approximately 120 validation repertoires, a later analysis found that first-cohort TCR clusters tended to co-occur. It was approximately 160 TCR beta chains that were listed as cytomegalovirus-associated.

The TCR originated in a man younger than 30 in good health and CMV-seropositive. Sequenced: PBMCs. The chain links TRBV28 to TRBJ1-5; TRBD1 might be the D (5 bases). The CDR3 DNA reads TGTGCCAGCGTGGGTCCGCCCCCCGCCGACAGTCGAGATCAGCCCCAGCATTTT. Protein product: CASVGPPPADSRDQPQHF.